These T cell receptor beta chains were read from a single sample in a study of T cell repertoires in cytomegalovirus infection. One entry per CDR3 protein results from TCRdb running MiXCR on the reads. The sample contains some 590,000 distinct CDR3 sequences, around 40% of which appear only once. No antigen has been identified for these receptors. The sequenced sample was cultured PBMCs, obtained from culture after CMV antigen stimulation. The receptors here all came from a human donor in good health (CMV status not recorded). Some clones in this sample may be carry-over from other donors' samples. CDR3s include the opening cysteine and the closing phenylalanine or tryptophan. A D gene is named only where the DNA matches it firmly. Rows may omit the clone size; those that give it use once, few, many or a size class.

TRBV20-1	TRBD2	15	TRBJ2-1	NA	TGCAGTGCTAGAGATAGTGGGGCGGGAGACAATGAGCAGTTCTTC	CSARDSGAGDNEQFF
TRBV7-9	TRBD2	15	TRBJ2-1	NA	TGTGCCAGCTCCTGGGGCGGGGGGGACTACAATGAGCAGTTCTTC	CASSWGGGDYNEQFF
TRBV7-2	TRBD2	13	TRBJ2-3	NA	TGTGCCAGCAGCTTAGGACTAGCGGGAGGGCAGTATTTT	CASSLGLAGGQYF
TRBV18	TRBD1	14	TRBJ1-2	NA	TGTGCCAGCTCACCAGAGGGACAGGGCTCTGGCTACACCTTC	CASSPEGQGSGYTF
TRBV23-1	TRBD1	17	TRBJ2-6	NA	TGCGCCAGCAGTCAATTGACAGGGCTGGGTGGGGCCAACGTCCTGACTTTC	CASSQLTGLGGANVLTF
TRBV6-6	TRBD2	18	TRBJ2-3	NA	TGTGCCAGCAGTCCCGGGACTAGCGCGACCTCTAGCACAGATACGCAGTATTTT	CASSPGTSATSSTDTQYF
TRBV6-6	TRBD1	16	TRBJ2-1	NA	TGTGCCAGCAGTTATTATAAGGGACAGGACTACAATGAGCAGTTCTTC	CASSYYKGQDYNEQFF
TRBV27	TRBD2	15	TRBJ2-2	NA	TGTGCCACCTTACGGGGGGGGGCGAACACCGGGGAGCTGTTTTTT	CATLRGGANTGELFF
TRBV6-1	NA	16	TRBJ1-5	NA	TGTGCCAGCAGTGGGGGCGACATTTCTAACAATCAGCCCCAGCATTTT	CASSGGDISNNQPQHF
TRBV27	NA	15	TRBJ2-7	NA	TGTGCCAGCAGTTTAAGGAGGGACAACTCCTACGAGCAGTACTTC	CASSLRRDNSYEQYF
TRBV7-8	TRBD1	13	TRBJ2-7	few	TGTGCCAGCAGCCCACAGACAGGGGCAGGGCAGTACTTC	CASSPQTGAGQYF
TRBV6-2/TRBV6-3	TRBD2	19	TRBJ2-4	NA	TGTGCCAGCAGTTCCGGACTAGCGGGGGGACTACTAGCCAAAAACATTCAGTACTTC	CASSSGLAGGLLAKNIQYF
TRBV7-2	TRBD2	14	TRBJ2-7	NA	TGTGCCAGCAGCTGGTTAGCGGGAGTCGGCGAGCAGTACTTC	CASSWLAGVGEQYF
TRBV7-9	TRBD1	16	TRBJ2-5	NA	TGTGCCAGCAGAACCTACCGGAGACAGGGAAGGGAGACCCAGTACTTC	CASRTYRRQGRETQYF
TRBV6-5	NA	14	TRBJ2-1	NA	TGTGCCAGCAGTACGGACCTCAGGGTCAATGAGCAGTTCTTC	CASSTDLRVNEQFF
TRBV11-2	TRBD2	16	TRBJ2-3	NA	TGTGCCAGCAGCTTCCGGGGGGGGTTTAGGACAGATACGCAGTATTTT	CASSFRGGFRTDTQYF